One TCR beta chain is described in this entry. Its matching antigen is unknown. Germline CDR1 LNHDA, CDR2 SQIVND (reference sequence). There are 14 residues in the CDR3. The trim removed 5 bases at V and 8 bases at J, leaving 8 bases unmatched. The sample belongs to a study of siplizumab effects on memory and regulatory T cells. Overall study results and limits: Proliferating CD4+ or CD8+ clones, roughly 75-96% of them, lacked an assignable naive or memory phenotype. In the presence of siplizumab, alloreactive sequences traceable to unstimulated CD4+ memory cells were significantly reduced. Suppressive capability of dividing Tregs from siplizumab cultures went unverified.

TCRdb's copy holds only in-frame clones and misses some; the assay was immunoSEQ multiplex PCR. The sample consists of over 55,000 clones, 70% to 90% of them appearing once. The sample taken for sequencing was memory CD4+ T cells sorted from blood. This chain links TRBV19 with TRBJ2-1; 8 bases map to TRBD2. The sequence was collected from a human donor in good health. The CDR3 here is CASSPSGRRHEQFF. The CDR3, as DNA: TGTGCCAGTAGTCCTAGCGGGCGAAGACATGAGCAGTTCTTC.